The rows below give T cell receptor beta chains drawn from one sample of a study of vaccination effects on CD4 cells after COVID-19. Produced via immunoSEQ multiplex PCR; TCRdb's table is partial and in-frame only. The data show tens of thousands of clones, around 67% seen once. Their cognate antigens are unknown. This material consisted of CD4+ T cells from PBMCs cultured with HCoV-229E spike peptides, taken after COVID-19 vaccination. These receptors came from a human donor who received a COVID-19 vaccine. CDR3s include the opening cysteine and the closing phenylalanine or tryptophan. The D gene is left open where the match is weak. The size entry is marked missing in some rows and otherwise reads once, few, many or a size class.

>TRBJ2-7|NA|NA|TRBV7-8
TGTGCCAGCAGCTTAGCGCTGGGCAAATCCGAGCAGTACTTC
CASSLALGKSEQYF
>TRBJ2-5|NA|once|TRBV28
TGTGCCAGCAGACAAACCCAAGAGAACCAGTACTTC
CASRQTQENQYF
>TRBJ2-5|TRBD1|NA|TRBV7-9
TGTGCCAGCAGCTTAGCGGGACAGGGGTTTCAAGAGACCCAGTACTTC
CASSLAGQGFQETQYF
>TRBJ2-7|NA|NA|TRBV11-2
TGTGCCAGCAGCTTACTCCCTAGTCAATACGAGCAGTACTTC
CASSLLPSQYEQYF
>TRBJ1-1|NA|NA|TRBV2
TGTGCCAGCAGTGTACGGGGGAAGAACACTGAAGCTTTCTTT
CASSVRGKNTEAFF
>TRBJ1-6|NA|NA|TRBV6-5
TGTGCCAGCAGTTACGAAGGCAAACCTCCACTCCACTTT
CASSYEGKPPLHF
>TRBJ1-2|NA|NA|TRBV9
TGTGCCAGCAGCGTAGTCAGTAGGGCTAACTATGGCTACACCTTC
CASSVVSRANYGYTF
>TRBJ1-1|TRBD1|NA|TRBV18
TGTGCCAGCTCGCGAATCTGGACAGGTCTGAACACTGAAGCTTTCTTT
CASSRIWTGLNTEAFF
>TRBJ2-3|TRBD2|NA|TRBV29-1
TGCAGCGTAGGCAAATTTAGCGGGAGCGGTGGTGGATTGTCAGATACGCAGTATTTT
CSVGKFSGSGGGLSDTQYF
>TRBJ1-1|NA|once|TRBV10-2
TGCGCCAGCGCGATGAGGACTGAAGCTTTCTTT
CASAMRTEAFF
>TRBJ1-3|NA|NA|TRBV3-1/TRBV3-2
TGTGCCAGCAGCCTCTTCTACTCTGGAAACACCATATATTTT
CASSLFYSGNTIYF
>TRBJ2-1|NA|NA|TRBV9
TGTGCCAGCAGCGTAAGCCCGACTGAGGACAATGAGCAGTTCTTC
CASSVSPTEDNEQFF
>TRBJ2-1|NA|NA|TRBV5-1
TGCGCCAGCAGCTTGGCGGGGTATAACAATGAGCAGTTCTTC
CASSLAGYNNEQFF
>TRBJ2-1|TRBD2|NA|TRBV5-4
TGTGCCAGCAGTTCCGGACTAGCGGGTTACAATGAGCAGTTCTTC
CASSSGLAGYNEQFF
>TRBJ2-3|NA|NA|TRBV3-1/TRBV3-2
TGTGCCAGCAGCCAACGGGACGGGACCGATACGCAGTATTTT
CASSQRDGTDTQYF
>TRBJ2-7|TRBD2|few|TRBV2
TGTGCCAGCAGTGGGGGGACTAGCGGCACCTACGAGCAGTACTTC
CASSGGTSGTYEQYF
>TRBJ1-4|NA|NA|TRBV7-9
TGTGCCAGTTTATTAGGTGGGAGTGAAAAACTGTTTTTT
CASLLGGSEKLFF
>TRBJ2-4|TRBD2|NA|TRBV2
TGTGCCAGCAGTGCGACTAGCCAAAACATTCAGTACTTC
CASSATSQNIQYF
>TRBJ2-2|TRBD1|NA|TRBV18
TGTGCCAGCTCACGACAGGGTGGGAACACCGGGGAGCTGTTTTTT
CASSRQGGNTGELFF
>TRBJ1-1|NA|NA|TRBV6-5
TGTGCCAGCAGTTACTCGACGGCCAGACCGAACACTGAAGCTTTCTTT
CASSYSTARPNTEAFF
>TRBJ1-2|NA|once|TRBV29-1
TGCAGCGCCATCGACCAGCTGGACTATGGCTACACCTTC
CSAIDQLDYGYTF
>TRBJ2-1|TRBD1|few|TRBV6-5
TGTGCCAGCAGTTACCCTGGACAGGGGCCTACTGAGCAGTTCTTC
CASSYPGQGPTEQFF
>TRBJ2-1|TRBD2|NA|TRBV7-8
TGTGCCAGCAGCACCTCTCGCGGGGGGTTGGAGCAGTTCTTC
CASSTSRGGLEQFF
>TRBJ2-1|TRBD2|NA|TRBV11-3
TGTGCCAGCAGCTTAGGACTCCCGGGACTAGCGGGGGGGCCCGAGCAGTTCTTC
CASSLGLPGLAGGPEQFF
>TRBJ2-3|NA|once|TRBV6-5
TGTGCCAGCAGTTACCAAGCGGCGTTCACAGATACGCAGTATTTT
CASSYQAAFTDTQYF
>TRBJ1-2|NA|NA|TRBV14
TGTGCCAGCAGCCCCCTGTCCGAACAGACAGTCTATGGCTACACCTTC
CASSPLSEQTVYGYTF
>TRBJ1-6|NA|NA|TRBV4-1
TGCGCCAGCAGCCAACATAAGATCATGAATTCACCCCTCCACTTT
CASSQHKIMNSPLHF
>TRBJ2-2|NA|NA|TRBV18
TGTGCCAGCTCACCAACAATCAGGGGAGAGCTGAACACCGGGGAGCTGTTTTTT
CASSPTIRGELNTGELFF
>TRBJ2-5|TRBD2|NA|TRBV3-1/TRBV3-2
TGTGCCAGCAGCCACCTAGCCGGGACTAGCGGGAGGGGAGAGACCCAGTACTTC
CASSHLAGTSGRGETQYF